Reported below is one TCR beta chain. The entry originates in a study of blood T cell repertoires in COVID-19. The length of the CDR3 is 15 residues. CDR1 is MNHNY, CDR2 SVGAGI, per germline (reference sequence). The junction had 6 bases not matched to a gene; V was cut back by 2 bases and J by 7 bases. Original analysis: Estimation of nucleated cell counts relied on the amplification of reference gene primers. Data came from immunoSEQ multiplex PCR; TCRdb stores just in-frame clones and leaves some out. V, J and clone size derive from that table, while D and trimming were established from the DNA sequence. The table records some 340,000 clones, around 87% of them present only once. This study enrolled people aged about 18 to 90 from around 26 US geographic areas.

The sequence was collected from a woman under 40 who had recovered from COVID-19. Material for sequencing was PBMCs or T cells enriched from blood (not recorded which). This chain connects TRBV6-6 to TRBJ2-7; 12 positions agree with TRBD1. CDR3 nucleotide sequence: TGTGCCAGCAGTTACGGGGGACAGGGGGCGGAGGAGCAGTACTTC. Protein product: CASSYGGQGAEEQYF.